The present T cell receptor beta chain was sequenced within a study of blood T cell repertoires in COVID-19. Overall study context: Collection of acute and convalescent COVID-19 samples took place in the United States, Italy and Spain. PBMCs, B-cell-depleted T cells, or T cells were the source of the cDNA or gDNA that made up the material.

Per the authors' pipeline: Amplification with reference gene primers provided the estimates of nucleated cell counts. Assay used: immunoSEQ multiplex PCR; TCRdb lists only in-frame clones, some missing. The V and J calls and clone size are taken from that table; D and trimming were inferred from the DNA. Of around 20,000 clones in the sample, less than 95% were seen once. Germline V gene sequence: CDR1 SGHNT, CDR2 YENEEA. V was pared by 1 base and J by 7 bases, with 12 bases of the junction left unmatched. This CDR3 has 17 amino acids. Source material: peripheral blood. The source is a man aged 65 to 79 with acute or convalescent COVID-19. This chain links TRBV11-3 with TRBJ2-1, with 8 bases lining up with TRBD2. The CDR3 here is CASSLGGHLAGRNEQFF. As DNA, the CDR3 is TGTGCCAGCAGCTTAGGGGGGCACCTAGCGGGCCGAAATGAGCAGTTCTTC.